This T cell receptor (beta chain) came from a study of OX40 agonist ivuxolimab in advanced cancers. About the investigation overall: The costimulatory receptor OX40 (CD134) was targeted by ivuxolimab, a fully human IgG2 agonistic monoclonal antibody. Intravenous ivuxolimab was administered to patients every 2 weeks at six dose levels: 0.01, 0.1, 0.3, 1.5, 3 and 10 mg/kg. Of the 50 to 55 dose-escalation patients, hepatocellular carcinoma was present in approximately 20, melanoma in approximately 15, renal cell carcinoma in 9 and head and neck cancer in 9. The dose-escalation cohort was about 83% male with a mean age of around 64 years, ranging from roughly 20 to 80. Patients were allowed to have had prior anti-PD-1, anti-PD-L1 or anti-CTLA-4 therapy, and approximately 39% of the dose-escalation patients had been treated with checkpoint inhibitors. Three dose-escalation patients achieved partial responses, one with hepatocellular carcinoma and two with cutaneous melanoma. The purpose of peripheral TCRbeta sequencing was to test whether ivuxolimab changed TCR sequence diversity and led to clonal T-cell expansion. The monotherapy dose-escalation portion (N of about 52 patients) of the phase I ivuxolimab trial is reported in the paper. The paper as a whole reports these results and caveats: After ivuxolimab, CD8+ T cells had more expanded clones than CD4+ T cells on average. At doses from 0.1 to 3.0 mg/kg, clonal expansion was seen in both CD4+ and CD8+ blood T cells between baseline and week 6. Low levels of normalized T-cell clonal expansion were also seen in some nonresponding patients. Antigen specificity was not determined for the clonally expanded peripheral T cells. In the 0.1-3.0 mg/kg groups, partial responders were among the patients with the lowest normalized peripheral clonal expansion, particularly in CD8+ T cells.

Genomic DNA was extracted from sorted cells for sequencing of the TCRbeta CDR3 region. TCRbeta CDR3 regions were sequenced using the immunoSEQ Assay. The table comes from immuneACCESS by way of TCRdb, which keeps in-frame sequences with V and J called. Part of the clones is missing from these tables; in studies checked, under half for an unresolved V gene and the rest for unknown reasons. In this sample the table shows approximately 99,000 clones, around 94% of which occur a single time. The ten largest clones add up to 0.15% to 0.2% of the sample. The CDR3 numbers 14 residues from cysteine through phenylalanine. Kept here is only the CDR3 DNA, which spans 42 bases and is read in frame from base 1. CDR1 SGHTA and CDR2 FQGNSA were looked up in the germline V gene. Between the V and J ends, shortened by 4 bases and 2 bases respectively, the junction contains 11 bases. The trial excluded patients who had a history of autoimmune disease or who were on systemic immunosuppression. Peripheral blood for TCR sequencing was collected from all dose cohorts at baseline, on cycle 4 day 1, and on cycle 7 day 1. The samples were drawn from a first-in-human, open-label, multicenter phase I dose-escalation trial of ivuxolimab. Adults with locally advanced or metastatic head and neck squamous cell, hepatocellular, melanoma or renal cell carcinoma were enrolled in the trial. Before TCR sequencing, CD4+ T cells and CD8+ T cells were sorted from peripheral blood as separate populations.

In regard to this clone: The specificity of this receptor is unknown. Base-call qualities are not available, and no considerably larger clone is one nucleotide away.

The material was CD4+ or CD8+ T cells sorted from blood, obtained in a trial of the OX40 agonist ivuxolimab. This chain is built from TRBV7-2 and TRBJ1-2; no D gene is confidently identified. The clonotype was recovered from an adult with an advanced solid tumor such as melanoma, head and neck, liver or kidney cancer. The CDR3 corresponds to CASSSAGQNYGYTF. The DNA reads TGTGCCAGCAGCTCTGCTGGTCAGAACTATGGCTACACCTTC.